This T cell receptor beta chain originates from a study of T-cell memory formation after mild COVID-19. From the 5' RACE reads, TCRdb called clonotypes with MiXCR, one entry per CDR3 protein. The sample has 100,000 to 150,000 distinct CDR3 sequences, 17% seen once. This clonotype has a handful of counts. Its antigen is unidentified. Study-level findings and limits: Researchers report contracting CD4+ clones mostly in CM and EM, with CD8+ clones in EMRA.

The CDR3 covers 16 residues. V was pared by 6 bases and J by 0 bases, with 7 bases of the junction left unmatched. The germline gives CDR1 SGHTA, CDR2 FQGNSA. The sequencing sample was made of PBMCs or a T cell subset sorted from them (not recorded which). The chain employs TRBV7-2 and TRBJ1-5; TRBD1 matches at 8 bases. This receptor was obtained from a man aged 18-30 years who had mild COVID-19 (a few samples of this study predate the infection). Cell type and time point are not known. Written as DNA, the CDR3 is TGTGCCAGCAGGGGGGGGACAGGCGGTAGCAATCAGCCCCAGCATTTT. Protein: CASRGGTGGSNQPQHF. Based on the CDR3 plus reference TRBV7-2 and TRBJ1-5, the full variable domain is GAGVSQSPSNKVTEKGKDVELRCDPISGHTALYWYRQSLGQGLEFLIYFQGNSAPDKSGLPSDRFSAERTGGSVSTLTIQRTQQEDSAVYLCASRGGTGGSNQPQHFGDGTRLSIL.